Presented here are 21 T cell receptor beta chains from one specimen sequenced in a study of cytomegalovirus exposure and HLA in healthy donors. The PCR made use of 60 Vbeta and 13 Jbeta primers. The protocol was immunoSEQ multiplex PCR, while the TCRdb copy is restricted to in-frame clones and leaves out a portion. The table has about 160,000 clones, about 81% seen once. Sequenced material: PBMCs. The source of these receptors is a woman aged 18 to 35 in good health and CMV-seronegative.

This clone appeared once. V gene TRBV28 combines with J gene TRBJ2-7, with 12 bases aligning to TRBD2. CDR1 is MDHEN, CDR2 SYDVKM, per germline. With V trimmed by 5 bases and J by 2 bases, 7 bases remained unmatched. The CDR3 sequence is 16 residues long. CDR3 DNA sequence: TGTGCCAGCAGTACCTCGACTAGCGGGAGACCCTACGAGCAGTACTTC. This gives the protein CASSTSTSGRPYEQYF.

The rearrangement uses TRBV2 and TRBJ1-2; D uncertain. The V end lost 5 bases, the J end lost 4 bases, and 5 bases lay between the germline ends. CDR3 length: 11 amino acids. Germline CDR1 is SNHLY and CDR2 is FYNNEI. CDR3 loop: CASSYSYGYTF. CDR3 sequence (DNA): TGTGCCAGCAGTTACAGCTATGGCTACACCTTC.

This sequence joins TRBV28 and TRBJ2-1; possible D gene TRBD1, 6 bases. CDR3 length: 14 amino acids. The V end was cut by 2 bases, the J end by 9 bases, with 14 bases between. Germline-derived CDR1 and CDR2 are MDHEN and SYDVKM. The CDR3 DNA reads as TGTGCCAGCAGTTTAGGGGGCAAGTTGGGTGAGCAGTTCTTC. Its protein product is CASSLGGKLGEQFF.

This sequence joins TRBV7-9 and TRBJ2-7, with 8 bases that match TRBD1. The CDR3 length is 16 residues. The V and J ends lost 5 bases and 4 bases, in that order; junction bases with no gene match: 13. Germline V CDR1 and CDR2: SEHNR, FQNEAQ (reference sequence). DNA of the CDR3: TGTGCCAGCAGCCAGCTAGACAGGGGTTTACGGTACGAGCAGTACTTC. Translated, it gives CASSQLDRGLRYEQYF.

The chain recombines TRBV2 with TRBJ1-6; the match to TRBD1 covers 7 bases. Per germline, CDR1 SNHLY and CDR2 FYNNEI. V lost 1 base to trimming and J lost 7 bases; unmatched junction nucleotides: 7. This CDR3 is built from 16 residues. As DNA, the CDR3 is TGTGCCAGCAGTGAAGGCTGGGACAGCCGCAATTCACCCCTCCACTTT. It translates to CASSEGWDSRNSPLHF.

This rearrangement joins TRBV7-2 to TRBJ2-2, with 9 bases fitting TRBD2. The germline CDR1 and CDR2 sequences are SGHTA and FQGNSA. This CDR3 region has 15 residues. V lost 4 bases and J lost 4; bases outside the gene matches: 4. CDR3 DNA sequence: TGTGCCAGCAGCTCACAACTAGCGGGCACCGGGGAGCTGTTTTTT. This encodes CASSSQLAGTGELFF.

The rearrangement links TRBV5-1 to TRBJ2-5, with a tentative D call TRBD2 (5 bases). V gave up 1 base and J gave up 9 bases, with 22 bases separating them. Germline assignment: CDR1 SGHRS and CDR2 YFSETQ. The CDR3 length is 16 residues. The CDR3 nucleotides read TGCGCCAGCAGCTTGTACGGGATGAGCACAATTTCTCCCCAGTACTTC. This sequence encodes CASSLYGMSTISPQYF. The variable domain in full, completed from reference TRBV5-1 and TRBJ2-5, reads KAGVTQTPRYLIKTRGQQVTLSCSPISGHRSVSWYQQTPGQGLQFLFEYFSETQRNKGNFPGRFSGRQFSNSRSEMNVSTLELGDSALYLCASSLYGMSTISPQYFGPGTRLLVL.

V is TRBV27 and J is TRBJ2-1, with 13 bases that match TRBD2. Germline V gene lookup returns CDR1 MNHEY and CDR2 SMNVEV (reference sequence). The CDR3 is 17 amino acids. J gave up 2 bases and V 7 bases, and 8 bases lay outside the gene matches. The CDR3 reads CASMRTSGSSPYNEQFF. The DNA of the CDR3 is TGTGCCAGCATGAGGACTAGCGGGAGTAGTCCCTACAATGAGCAGTTCTTC.

On this clone itself: Sequence at one end of the junction differs from germline and may be a read error. Other DNA sequences in the same sample also yield this CDR3. This chain uses TRBV6-1 with TRBJ2-2, with 7 bases that match TRBD1. In germline, CDR1 is MNHNS, CDR2 SASEGT. The CDR3 spans 15 residues. For the CDR3, the DNA is TGTGCCAGCAGTCCCACAGGGGTGGGCACCGGGGAGCTGTTTTTC. Translating it yields CASSPTGVGTGELFF.

This chain uses TRBV5-5 with TRBJ1-5; no clear D gene. Trimming shortened V by 0 bases and J by 6 bases, and 13 bases separated the two germline ends. There are 15 residues in the CDR3. Germline lookup yields CDR1 SGHKS and CDR2 YYEKEE (reference sequence). The CDR3 here is CASSLGGRLGQPQHF. The CDR3 DNA follows: TGTGCCAGCAGCTTGGGAGGGCGCCTTGGTCAGCCCCAGCATTTT.

The V and J genes are TRBV9 and TRBJ1-6, with D tentatively TRBD1 (6 bases). Germline CDR1 is SGDLS and CDR2 is YYNGEE. The CDR3 contains 14 residues. V was trimmed by 4 bases and J by 10 bases, leaving 15 bases between them. The CDR3 here is CASSSGAGGSPLHF. CDR3 bases: TGTGCCAGCAGCTCAGGGGCCGGTGGATCACCCCTCCACTTT.

The V call is TRBV6-5, the J call TRBJ2-7; D may be TRBD1 (6 bases). The CDR3 runs to 14 residues. V lost 6 bases to trimming and J lost 4 bases, with 16 bases between them. The germline CDR1 and CDR2 sequences are MNHEY and SVGAGI. The CDR3 DNA follows: TGTGCCAGCAGGAGAGGGGGTACCCAATACGAGCAGTACTTC. Protein product: CASRRGGTQYEQYF.

This clone was seen a few times. The chain joins TRBV4-1 to TRBJ2-7; 13 nucleotides line up with TRBD2. Germline V gene lookup returns CDR1 MGHRA and CDR2 YSYEKL. The CDR3 runs 17 residues. J was trimmed by 3 bases and V by 0 bases; bases with no gene match: 5. Written as DNA, the CDR3 is TGCGCCAGCAGCCAAGATCAGGGACTAGCGGGAAACTACGAGCAGTACTTC. Translation: CASSQDQGLAGNYEQYF.

This rearrangement joins TRBV5-8 to TRBJ1-2, with 10 bases aligning to TRBD1. The CDR3 contains 16 residues. With V trimmed by 9 bases and J by 0 bases, 11 bases remained unmatched. Germline V CDR1 and CDR2: SGHTS, YDEGEE. The CDR3 loop reads CATKDRGFQANYGYTF. CDR3 DNA: TGTGCCACCAAGGACAGGGGGTTCCAAGCTAACTATGGCTACACCTTC.

This chain joins TRBV6-5 and TRBJ1-1; D call uncertain. Germline-derived CDR1 and CDR2 are MNHEY and SVGAGI. The V and J ends lost 2 bases and 1 base respectively, with 8 bases between them. The CDR3 contains 14 residues. DNA of the CDR3: TGTGCCAGCAGTTACGTGTCCCGGAACACTGAAGCTTTCTTT. This encodes CASSYVSRNTEAFF.

The chain has TRBV2 and TRBJ2-1, with 9 positions matching TRBD1. The germline V gene encodes CDR1 SNHLY and CDR2 FYNNEI. The length of the CDR3 is 14 residues. V was clipped by 8 bases and J by 8 bases; unmatched bases: 10. DNA of the CDR3: TGTGCCAGCGTAGGGACAGGGTCCCCCCATGAGCAGTTCTTC. Its translation: CASVGTGSPHEQFF.

The chain links TRBV9 to TRBJ2-7; TRBD2 is a possible D gene (7 bases). This CDR3 contains 15 residues. Trimming shortened V by 3 bases and J by 1 base, and 14 bases separated the two germline ends. CDR1 is SGDLS and CDR2 is YYNGEE in the germline V gene. In DNA form, the CDR3 reads TGTGCCAGCAGCGCAGGGGACTATCCGTCCTACGAGCAGTACTTC. Its translation: CASSAGDYPSYEQYF.

The J gene is TRBJ1-1, the V gene TRBV6-5; TRBD1 agrees at 7 bases. The CDR3 totals 13 residues. The V gene's germline CDR1 is MNHEY and CDR2 SVGAGI. The J segment lost 5 bases and the V segment lost 7 bases, leaving 7 bases of the junction unmatched. CDR3 region: CASTQGRWTEAFF. As DNA, the CDR3 is TGTGCCAGCACACAGGGGAGGTGGACTGAAGCTTTCTTT.

V is TRBV25-1 and J is TRBJ2-7, with 10 bases aligning to TRBD2. The CDR3 spans 18 residues. V shed 3 bases and J 1 base; nucleotides not matched to a gene: 12. Looked up from germline, CDR1 is MGHDK and CDR2 is SYGVNS. The DNA of the CDR3 is TGTGCCAGCAGTGATAAGGCGTCTAGCGGGAGATCATCCTACGAGCAGTACTTC. Residues: CASSDKASSGRSSYEQYF.

This chain joins TRBV5-1 and TRBJ1-5, with 7 bases fitting TRBD1. The V gene end was trimmed by 0 bases and the J gene end by 0 bases; junction bases not matched to a gene: 9. CDR3 length: 18 amino acids. Germline V CDR1 and CDR2: SGHRS, YFSETQ. CDR3 amino acids: CASSLGPRDSHSNQPQHF. CDR3 bases: TGCGCCAGCAGCTTGGGGCCCCGGGACAGCCATAGCAATCAGCCCCAGCATTTT.

This clone was seen only once. The V gene is TRBV5-1, the J gene TRBJ2-5; 12 bases agree with TRBD2. The CDR3 length is 17 residues. Germline V gene data show CDR1 as SGHRS and CDR2 as YFSETQ. Trimming took 0 bases from V and 4 from J; bases not matched to a gene: 7. This CDR3 is CASSLGASGGATETQYF. The CDR3 DNA follows: TGCGCCAGCAGCTTGGGAGCTAGCGGGGGGGCCACAGAGACCCAGTACTTC.